The T cell receptor beta chain under discussion was sequenced for a study of vaccination effects on CD4 cells after COVID-19. For the study at large: Samples were given by two convalescent patients 16 days and one week before vaccination. Findings and limits, study-wide: Following vaccination, convalescents' spike-reactive clones were mostly new ones induced by the vaccine.

With the ViraFEST assay, the study expanded antigen-specific CD4+ T cells using viral peptide pools, then sequenced them. Following an approximately 9-day culture, CD4+ T cells were purified. It was between March and December 2020 that the person had a SARS-CoV-2 infection confirmed by PCR. On both days 3 and 7, half of the culture medium was replaced with IL-2 medium. The CDR3 is 13 amino acids. Trimming cost V 5 bases and J 11 bases, with 17 bases left between them. CDR1 is SGDLS and CDR2 is YYNGEE in the germline V gene. As to this clone: What it binds is not known.

Repertoires were generated with immunoSEQ multiplex PCR, while TCRdb's copy carries only in-frame clones and drops some. The profile shows fewer than 90,000 clones, around 72% of them singletons. The receptor's source is a human donor who had a prior SARS-CoV-2 infection. Sequenced here: CD4+ T cells from PBMCs cultured with HIV peptides, sampled before COVID-19 vaccination. The subset denotes: HIV-1 Nef peptide pool negative control/reference culture. The V gene is TRBV9, the J gene TRBJ2-1, with no clear D. CDR3 in amino acids: CASSNQHDGQQFF. In nucleotides, the CDR3 is TGTGCCAGCAGTAACCAACACGACGGTCAGCAGTTCTTC. Drawing the rest from reference TRBV9 and TRBJ2-1, the complete variable domain is DSGVTQTPKHLITATGQRVTLRCSPRSGDLSVYWYQQSLDQGLQFLIQYYNGEERAKGNILERFSAQQFPDLHSELNLSSLELGDSALYFCASSNQHDGQQFFGPGTRLTVL.